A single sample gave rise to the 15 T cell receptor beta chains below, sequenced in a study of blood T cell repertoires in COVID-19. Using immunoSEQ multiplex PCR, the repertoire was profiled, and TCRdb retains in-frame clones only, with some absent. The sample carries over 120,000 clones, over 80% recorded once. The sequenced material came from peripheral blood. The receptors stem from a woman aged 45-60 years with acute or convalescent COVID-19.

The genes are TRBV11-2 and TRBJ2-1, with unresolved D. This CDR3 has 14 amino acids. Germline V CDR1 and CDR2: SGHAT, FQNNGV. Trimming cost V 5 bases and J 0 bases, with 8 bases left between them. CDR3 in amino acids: CASSRRVSYNEQFF. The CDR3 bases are TGTGCCAGCAGCCGGAGAGTCTCCTACAATGAGCAGTTCTTC. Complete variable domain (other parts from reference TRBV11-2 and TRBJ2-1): EAGVAQSPRYKIIEKRQSVAFWCNPISGHATLYWYQQILGQGPKLLIQFQNNGVVDDSQLPKDRFSAERLKGVDSTLKIQPAKLEDSAVYLCASSRRVSYNEQFFGPGTRLTVL.

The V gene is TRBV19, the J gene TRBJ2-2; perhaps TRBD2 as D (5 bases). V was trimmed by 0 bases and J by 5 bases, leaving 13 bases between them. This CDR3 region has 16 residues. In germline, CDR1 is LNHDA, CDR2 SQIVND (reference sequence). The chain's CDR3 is CASSIDPPRGTGELFF. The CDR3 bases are TGTGCCAGTAGTATAGATCCCCCCCGAGGGACCGGGGAGCTGTTTTTT.

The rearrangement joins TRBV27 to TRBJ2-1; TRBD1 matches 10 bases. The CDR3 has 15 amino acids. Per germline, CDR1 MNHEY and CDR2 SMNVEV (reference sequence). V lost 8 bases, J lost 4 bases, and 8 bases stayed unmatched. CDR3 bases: TGTGCCAGCGCGACCGGGACAGGGGCGTACAATGAGCAGTTCTTC. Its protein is CASATGTGAYNEQFF.

The CDR3 protein is CASRAGGADTQYF. The CDR3, as DNA: TGTGCCAGCAGGGCAGGGGGCGCAGATACGCAGTATTTT. The chain couples TRBV6-5 to TRBJ2-3; 8 nucleotides align to TRBD1. The CDR3 consists of 13 residues. The V and J ends lost 6 bases and 4 bases, in that order; junction bases with no gene match: 3. Germline CDR1 and CDR2: MNHEY and SVGAGI.

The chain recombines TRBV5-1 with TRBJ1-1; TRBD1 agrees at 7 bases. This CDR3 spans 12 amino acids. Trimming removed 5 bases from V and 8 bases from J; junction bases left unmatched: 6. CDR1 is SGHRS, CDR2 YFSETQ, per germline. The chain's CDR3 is CASREPGQEAFF. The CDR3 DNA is TGCGCCAGCAGGGAACCGGGACAGGAAGCTTTCTTT. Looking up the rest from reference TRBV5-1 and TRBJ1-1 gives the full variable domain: KAGVTQTPRYLIKTRGQQVTLSCSPISGHRSVSWYQQTPGQGLQFLFEYFSETQRNKGNFPGRFSGRQFSNSRSEMNVSTLELGDSALYLCASREPGQEAFFGQGTRLTVV.

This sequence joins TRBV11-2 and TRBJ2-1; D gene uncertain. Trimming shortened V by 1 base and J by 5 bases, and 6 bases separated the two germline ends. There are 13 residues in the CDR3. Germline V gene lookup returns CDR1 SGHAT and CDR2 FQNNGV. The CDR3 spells CASSLVADNEQFF. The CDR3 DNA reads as TGTGCCAGCAGCTTAGTGGCTGACAATGAGCAGTTCTTC.

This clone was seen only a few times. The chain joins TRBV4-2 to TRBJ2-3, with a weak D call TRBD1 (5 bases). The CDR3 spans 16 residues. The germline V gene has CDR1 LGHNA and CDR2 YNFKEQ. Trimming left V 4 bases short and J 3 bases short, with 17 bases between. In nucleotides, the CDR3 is TGTGCCAGCAGCCTTACCACAGGTTATGGGACAGATACGCAGTATTTT. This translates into CASSLTTGYGTDTQYF.

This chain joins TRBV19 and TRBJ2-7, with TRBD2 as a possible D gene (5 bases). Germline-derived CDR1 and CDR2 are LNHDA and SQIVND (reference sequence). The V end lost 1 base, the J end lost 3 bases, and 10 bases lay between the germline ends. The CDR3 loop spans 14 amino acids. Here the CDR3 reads CASSIGGSLYEQYF. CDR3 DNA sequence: TGTGCCAGTAGTATAGGAGGGAGTCTCTACGAGCAGTACTTC.

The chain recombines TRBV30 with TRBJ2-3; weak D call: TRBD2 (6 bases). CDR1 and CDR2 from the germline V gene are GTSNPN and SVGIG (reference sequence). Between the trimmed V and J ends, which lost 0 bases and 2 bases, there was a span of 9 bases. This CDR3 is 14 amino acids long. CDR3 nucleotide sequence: TGTGCCTGGAGTGTTTTAGCGGTCACAGATACGCAGTATTTT. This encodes CAWSVLAVTDTQYF.

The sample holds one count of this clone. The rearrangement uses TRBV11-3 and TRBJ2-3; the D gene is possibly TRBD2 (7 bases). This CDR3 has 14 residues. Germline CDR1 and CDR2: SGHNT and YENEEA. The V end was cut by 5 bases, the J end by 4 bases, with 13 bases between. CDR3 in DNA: TGTGCCAGCAGCGTGGGGGGGGGCCCAGATACGCAGTATTTT. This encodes CASSVGGGPDTQYF.

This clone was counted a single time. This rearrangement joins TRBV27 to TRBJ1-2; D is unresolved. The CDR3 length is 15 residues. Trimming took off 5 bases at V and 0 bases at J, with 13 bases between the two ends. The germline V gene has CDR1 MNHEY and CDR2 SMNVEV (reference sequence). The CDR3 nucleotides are TGTGCCAGCAGTCTTAGGACTGTGCCTAACTATGGCTACACCTTC. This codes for CASSLRTVPNYGYTF.

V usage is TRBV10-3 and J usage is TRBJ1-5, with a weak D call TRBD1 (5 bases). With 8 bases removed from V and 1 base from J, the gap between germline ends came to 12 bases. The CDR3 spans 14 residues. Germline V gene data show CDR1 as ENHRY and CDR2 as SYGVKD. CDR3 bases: TGTGCCATCTCTCGCGGGGGGAGCAATCAGCCCCAGCATTTT. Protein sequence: CAISRGGSNQPQHF.

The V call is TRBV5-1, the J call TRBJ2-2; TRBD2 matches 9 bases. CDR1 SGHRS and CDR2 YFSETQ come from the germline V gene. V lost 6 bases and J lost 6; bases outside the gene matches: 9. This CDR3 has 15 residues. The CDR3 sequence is CASTPASGESGELFF. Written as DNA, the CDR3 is TGCGCCAGCACTCCGGCTAGCGGGGAGTCCGGGGAGCTGTTTTTT.

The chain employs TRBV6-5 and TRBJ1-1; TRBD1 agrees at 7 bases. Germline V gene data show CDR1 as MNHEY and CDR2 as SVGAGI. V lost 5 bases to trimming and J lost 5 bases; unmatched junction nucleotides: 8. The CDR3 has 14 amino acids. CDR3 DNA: TGTGCCAGCAGTCCTACAGGGGATCGGACTGAAGCTTTCTTT. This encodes CASSPTGDRTEAFF.

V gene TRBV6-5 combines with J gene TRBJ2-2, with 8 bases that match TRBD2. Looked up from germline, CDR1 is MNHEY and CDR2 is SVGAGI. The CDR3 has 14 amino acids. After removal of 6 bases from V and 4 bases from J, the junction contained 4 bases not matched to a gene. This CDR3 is CASSPGGVTGELFF. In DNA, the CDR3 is TGTGCCAGCAGCCCGGGGGGGGTCACCGGGGAGCTGTTTTTT.